Each of the 25 T cell receptor beta chains below was sequenced from the same sample in a study of blood T cells in healthy people across ages. For the second PCR, which ran for about 6 to 11 cycles, a sample-barcoded 5' primer and a J-beta primer mix were used. One entry per CDR3 protein results from TCRdb running MiXCR on the 5' RACE reads. The table shows over a million distinct CDR3 sequences, with more than 35% occurring only once. Sequencing was carried out using blood. All receptors come from a woman aged 60-70 years in good health.

Turning to this clonotype: Its ends do not fully match the called genes, so a read error is possible. The chain uses TRBV28 and TRBJ1-1; D remains ambiguous. CDR1 is MDHEN and CDR2 is SYDVKM in the germline V gene. The CDR3 length is 14 residues. In nucleotides, the CDR3 is TGTGCAAGCAGTTTCTCGGGGAGAAACACTGAAGCTTTCTTT. This gives the protein CASSFSGRNTEAFF.

V and J are TRBV7-2 and TRBJ2-1; no clear D gene. This CDR3 comprises 14 residues. Germline assignment: CDR1 SGHTA and CDR2 FQGNSA. Trimming stripped 1 base from V and 6 bases from J, with 10 bases between. As DNA, the CDR3 is TGTGCCAGCAGCTTAGGGTATAACATCAATGAGCAGTTCTTC. This encodes CASSLGYNINEQFF.

This clonotype was found once. The chain links TRBV11-2 to TRBJ2-3; 7 bases agree with TRBD2. The V segment lost 0 bases and the J segment 3 bases; nucleotides outside the gene matches: 12. Looked up from germline, CDR1 is SGHAT and CDR2 is FQNNGV. The CDR3 length is 18 residues. CDR3 bases: TGTGCCAGCAGCTTAGACTTCGCGCGGGAGACTAGTACAGATACGCAGTATTTT. Protein sequence: CASSLDFARETSTDTQYF.

V usage is TRBV6-1 and J usage is TRBJ1-2, with 8 bases fitting TRBD1. Germline lookup yields CDR1 MNHNS and CDR2 SASEGT. The V gene end was trimmed by 6 bases and the J gene end by 5 bases; junction bases not matched to a gene: 11. The CDR3 sequence is 15 residues long. DNA of the CDR3: TGTGCCAGCAGGGAGATTAGGACAGGGAGGTATGGCTACACCTTC. Its protein is CASREIRTGRYGYTF.

This clonotype appeared a few times. The chain couples TRBV6-6 to TRBJ2-5, with TRBD1 identical over 8 bases. The CDR3 loop spans 15 amino acids. V dropped 3 bases and J dropped 5; count of bases not matched to a gene: 8. In germline, CDR1 is MNHNY, CDR2 SVGAGI (reference sequence). The CDR3, as DNA: TGTGCCAGCAGTTATATGGGACAGGTCGCCGAGACCCAGTACTTC. This sequence encodes CASSYMGQVAETQYF.

V and J are TRBV5-1 and TRBJ1-1; 7 bases fit TRBD1. Germline V gene data show CDR1 as SGHRS and CDR2 as YFSETQ. V dropped 2 bases and J dropped 1; count of bases not matched to a gene: 5. CDR3 size: 15 residues. The CDR3 DNA reads TGCGCCAGCAGCTTATCGGGACAGTCGAACACTGAAGCTTTCTTT. This gives the protein CASSLSGQSNTEAFF.

This clonotype has more than one count but fewer than ten. The chain couples TRBV25-1 to TRBJ2-4, with TRBD1 matching 9 bases. The J segment lost 4 bases and the V segment lost 4 bases, leaving 5 bases of the junction unmatched. Germline values: CDR1 MGHDK, CDR2 SYGVNS. There are 15 residues in the CDR3. The CDR3 is CASSGVGTGKNIQYF. The DNA of the CDR3 is TGTGCCAGCAGTGGTGTCGGGACAGGGAAAAACATTCAGTACTTC.

The chain couples TRBV28 to TRBJ2-7; 8 nucleotides align to TRBD1. V lost 4 bases to trimming and J lost 4 bases; unmatched junction nucleotides: 12. CDR3 length: 16 residues. The V gene's germline CDR1 is MDHEN and CDR2 SYDVKM. CDR3 residues: CASSSLGTGGLYEQYF. The CDR3 nucleotides are TGTGCCAGCAGTTCCCTCGGGACAGGCGGGTTGTACGAGCAGTACTTC.

In its sample, this clonotype was seen a few times. V usage is TRBV12-3 or TRBV12-4 and J usage is TRBJ1-5; 9 bases match TRBD1. V trimming: 2 bases; J trimming: 0 bases; junction bases outside the gene matches: 2. There are 16 residues in the CDR3. CDR3 protein: CASSLRQGGSNQPQHF. CDR3 nucleotides: TGTGCCAGCAGTTTACGACAGGGGGGTAGCAATCAGCCCCAGCATTTT.

This clonotype has more than one count but fewer than ten. This chain links TRBV3-1 with TRBJ2-6, with 12 bases aligning to TRBD1. Germline CDR1 and CDR2: LGHDT and YNNKEL (reference sequence). The CDR3 length is 18 residues. V lost 4 bases and J lost 2; bases outside the gene matches: 6. Written as DNA, the CDR3 is TGTGCCAGCAGCCGAGGGACAGGGGGCGTCGCTGGGGCCAACGTCCTGACTTTC. It yields the protein CASSRGTGGVAGANVLTF.

This chain uses TRBV20-1 with TRBJ2-3; D might be TRBD1 (6 bases). V gave up 6 bases and J gave up 3 bases, with 19 bases separating them. The germline gives CDR1 DFQATT, CDR2 SNEGSKA (reference sequence). The CDR3 covers 15 residues. The CDR3 coding sequence is TGCAGTGCCTCGAGAAGTCTAGGGGGTACAGATACGCAGTATTTT. Protein: CSASRSLGGTDTQYF.

Concerning this clonotype: Possible read error: a much larger clone is one base away. The V gene is TRBV29-1, the J gene TRBJ2-3, with TRBD2 as a possible D gene (5 bases). Germline CDR1 reads SQVTM; CDR2 reads ANQGSEA. This CDR3 comprises 12 residues. Written as DNA, the CDR3 is TGCAGCATTGAAACGGGGACAGATACGCAGTATTTT. Protein product: CSIETGTDTQYF.

This clonotype has just a few counts. V and J are TRBV7-2 and TRBJ2-1; 7 bases agree with TRBD2. This CDR3 has 16 residues. CDR1 and CDR2 (germline): SGHTA, FQGNSA. J lost 6 bases, V lost 1 base, and 9 bases had no gene match. This CDR3 is CASSLVRLAVSNEQFF. DNA of the CDR3: TGTGCCAGCAGCTTAGTAAGGCTAGCGGTCTCCAATGAGCAGTTCTTC. The whole variable domain, remainder taken from reference TRBV7-2 and TRBJ2-1, is GAGVSQSPSNKVTEKGKDVELRCDPISGHTALYWYRQSLGQGLEFLIYFQGNSAPDKSGLPSDRFSAERTGGSVSTLTIQRTQQEDSAVYLCASSLVRLAVSNEQFFGPGTRLTVL.

V usage is TRBV20-1 and J usage is TRBJ2-1, with D possibly TRBD2 on 6 matching bases. The CDR3 length is 13 residues. V shed 5 bases and J shed 7 bases, with 15 bases lying between them. Germline CDR1 DFQATT, CDR2 SNEGSKA (reference sequence). This CDR3 is CSAPRLAGNEQFF. The DNA for the CDR3 is TGCAGTGCTCCTCGACTTGCGGGGAATGAGCAGTTCTTC.

A few counts support this clonotype. The chain links TRBV29-1 to TRBJ2-5; TRBD2 might be the D (6 bases). CDR1 and CDR2 (germline): SQVTM, ANQGSEA. The CDR3 loop spans 13 amino acids. The V and J ends lost 6 bases and 4 bases respectively, with 15 bases between them. CDR3: CSVEVGGRETQYF. The CDR3 DNA sequence: TGCAGCGTGGAGGTGGGGGGTCGAGAGACCCAGTACTTC.

This clonotype showed up just a few times. The CDR3 reads CASSVDVGTLHNEQFF. The CDR3 DNA reads TGTGCCAGCAGCGTAGACGTAGGGACTCTTCACAATGAGCAGTTCTTC. This chain links TRBV9 with TRBJ2-1; TRBD2 might be the D (6 bases). Germline V gene lookup returns CDR1 SGDLS and CDR2 YYNGEE. With 0 bases removed from V and 5 bases from J, the gap between germline ends came to 15 bases. The CDR3 consists of 16 residues.

This clonotype showed up just a few times. V usage is TRBV6-5 and J usage is TRBJ1-2; 7 bases map to TRBD1. The CDR3 loop spans 15 amino acids. V lost 4 bases to trimming and J lost 4 bases; unmatched junction nucleotides: 9. Looked up from germline, CDR1 is MNHEY and CDR2 is SVGAGI. The CDR3 region is CASSSRDSLFYGYTF. The CDR3, as DNA: TGTGCCAGCAGTTCAAGGGACAGCCTCTTCTATGGCTACACCTTC.

This clonotype appeared a few times. V is TRBV9 and J is TRBJ2-3, with 10 bases aligning to TRBD1. Germline V gene lookup returns CDR1 SGDLS and CDR2 YYNGEE. V gave up 2 bases and J gave up 4 bases; unmatched junction bases: 7. The CDR3 extends over 16 amino acids. CDR3 sequence (DNA): TGTGCCAGCAGCGTTTGGGACAGGGGCCGCCCAGATACGCAGTATTTT. Its protein product is CASSVWDRGRPDTQYF.

This clonotype was found many times. The J gene is TRBJ2-6, the V gene TRBV7-9; D is unresolved. V was clipped by 0 bases and J by 0 bases, with 6 bases between them. Germline assignment: CDR1 SEHNR and CDR2 FQNEAQ (reference sequence). The CDR3 contains 16 residues. The CDR3 region has the DNA TGTGCCAGCAGCTTAGCCCTCCCCTCTGGGGCCAACGTCCTGACTTTC. It specifies CASSLALPSGANVLTF.

This clonotype was recorded a few times. The CDR3 reads CASSQELAGGVSQETQYF. CDR3 coding DNA: TGTGCCAGCAGCCAAGAACTAGCGGGAGGGGTAAGCCAAGAGACCCAGTACTTC. This chain connects TRBV4-2 to TRBJ2-5; 13 bases line up with TRBD2. CDR3 length equals 18 residues. The germline V gene encodes CDR1 LGHNA and CDR2 YNFKEQ. The ends lost 0 bases at V and 1 base at J; junction bases unmatched: 5.

This clonotype was recorded a few times. This chain links TRBV6-1 with TRBJ2-7, with 8 positions matching TRBD1. The CDR3 runs to 14 residues. V shed 5 bases and J 4 bases; nucleotides not matched to a gene: 7. Looked up from germline, CDR1 is MNHNS and CDR2 is SASEGT. CDR3 protein: CASSPGQVRYEQYF. In DNA form, the CDR3 reads TGTGCCAGCAGTCCGGGACAGGTCAGGTACGAGCAGTACTTC.

This CDR3 is CSVEGTSRGETQYF. The CDR3, as DNA: TGCAGCGTTGAGGGAACTAGTCGGGGAGAGACCCAGTACTTC. The chain is built from TRBV29-1 and TRBJ2-7; a possible D gene is TRBD2 (5 bases). The end of the DNA aligns better with TRBJ2-5, so the J call may be wrong. The CDR3 contains 14 residues. Germline V gene data show CDR1 as SQVTM and CDR2 as ANQGSEA.

The rearrangement uses TRBV2 and TRBJ1-2; perhaps TRBD1 as D (5 bases). The CDR3 runs 13 residues. The germline gives CDR1 SNHLY, CDR2 FYNNEI. V dropped 2 bases and J dropped 8 bases, with 12 bases sitting between them. CDR3 nucleotides: TGTGCCAGCAGTGAACTGGGCACAGGAGGCTACACCTTC. Its translation: CASSELGTGGYTF.

The genes are TRBV15 and TRBJ2-7; D call uncertain. The germline CDR1 and CDR2 sequences are LNHNV and YYDKDF (reference sequence). V lost 0 bases and J 3 bases, leaving 12 bases between the germline ends. This CDR3 comprises 15 residues. The CDR3 nucleotides read TGTGCCACCAGCAGAGATCGCCTGTGGAGCTACGAGCAGTACTTC. Protein: CATSRDRLWSYEQYF.

This clonotype has more than one count but fewer than ten. The chain employs TRBV27 and TRBJ2-3, with 12 bases aligning to TRBD2. Trimming took 1 base from V and 1 from J; bases not matched to a gene: 6. Germline V gene lookup returns CDR1 MNHEY and CDR2 SMNVEV (reference sequence). This CDR3 spans 18 amino acids. CDR3 DNA: TGTGCCAGCAGTTTATTCCCACTAGCGGGAGGCCGCACAGATACGCAGTATTTT. Protein product: CASSLFPLAGGRTDTQYF.